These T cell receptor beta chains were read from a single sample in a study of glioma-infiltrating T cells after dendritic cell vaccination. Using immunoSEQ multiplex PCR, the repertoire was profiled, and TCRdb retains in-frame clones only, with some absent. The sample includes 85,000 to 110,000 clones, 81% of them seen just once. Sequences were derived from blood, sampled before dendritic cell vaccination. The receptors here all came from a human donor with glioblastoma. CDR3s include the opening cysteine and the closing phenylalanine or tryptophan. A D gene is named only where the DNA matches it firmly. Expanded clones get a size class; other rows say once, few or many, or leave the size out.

CASSLRLAGENEQFF	TGTGCCAGCAGCTTACGACTAGCGGGGGAAAATGAGCAGTTCTTC	TRBV11-3	TRBJ2-1	-	TRBD2
CASSPSGGASEQFF	TGCGCCAGCAGTCCTAGCGGGGGGGCGTCTGAGCAGTTCTTC	TRBV10-1	TRBJ2-1	-	TRBD2
CASSPDKSYEQYF	TGTGCCAGCAGCCCAGACAAGTCCTACGAGCAGTACTTC	TRBV6-1	TRBJ2-7	few	-
CASRPGQGTDTQYF	TGCGCCAGCCGCCCGGGACAGGGGACAGATACGCAGTATTTT	TRBV4-3	TRBJ2-3	-	TRBD1
CASRQGQYSGNEQFF	TGCGCCAGCAGGCAGGGGCAGTATTCTGGTAATGAGCAGTTCTTC	TRBV5-1	TRBJ2-1	-	-
CASSKIWTGLESGANVLTF	TGTGCCAGCAGTAAAATATGGACAGGGCTTGAATCTGGGGCCAACGTCCTGACTTTC	TRBV2	TRBJ2-6	-	TRBD1
CASSSTSGAAGETQYF	TGCGCCAGCAGCTCGACTAGCGGGGCAGCCGGAGAGACCCAGTACTTC	TRBV5-1	TRBJ2-5	-	TRBD2
CASSLVLSGAYEQYF	TGTGCCAGCAGCTTAGTGCTTAGCGGGGCCTACGAGCAGTACTTC	TRBV7-2	TRBJ2-7	-	TRBD2
CASGQDYNSPLHF	TGTGCCAGCGGGCAGGACTATAATTCACCCCTCCACTTT	TRBV9	TRBJ1-6	-	-
CASSRTSGGAYEQYF	TGTGCCAGCAGTCGGACTAGCGGGGGGGCTTACGAGCAGTACTTC	TRBV27	TRBJ2-7	-	TRBD2
CASSRRTGGQTGANVLTF	TGCGCCAGCAGCCGGCGGACAGGGGGCCAAACTGGGGCCAACGTCCTGACTTTC	TRBV5-1	TRBJ2-6	-	TRBD1
CASSFLLQGFHEQYF	TGTGCCAGCAGTTTCTTGTTACAGGGTTTCCACGAGCAGTACTTC	TRBV6-1	TRBJ2-7	-	-
CASSLGGGSILRNNEQFF	TGTGCCAGCAGCTTAGGCGGGGGATCAATCCTGCGAAACAATGAGCAGTTCTTC	TRBV7-6	TRBJ2-1	-	TRBD2
CASSETLGQAPEAFF	TGTGCCAGCAGTGAAACCCTGGGACAGGCGCCTGAAGCTTTCTTT	TRBV6-1	TRBJ1-1	-	TRBD1
CASTLFGTTVDETQYF	TGTGCCAGCACCCTTTTTGGGACTACTGTGGACGAGACCCAGTACTTC	TRBV7-2	TRBJ2-5	-	TRBD2
CAISDRQVDSNQPQHF	TGTGCCATCAGTGACCGACAGGTAGATAGCAATCAGCCCCAGCATTTT	TRBV10-3	TRBJ1-5	-	-
CASSLDRNRYYGYTF	TGTGCCAGCAGCTTAGACAGGAATAGGTACTATGGCTACACCTTC	TRBV7-2	TRBJ1-2	-	-
CASSKSLGVWNTDTQYF	TGTGCCAGCAGCAAATCCCTCGGAGTATGGAACACAGATACGCAGTATTTT	TRBV21-1	TRBJ2-3	few	-
CASSLESDTEAFF	TGCGCCAGCAGCTTGGAATCGGACACTGAAGCTTTCTTT	TRBV5-1	TRBJ1-1	many	-
CASSVESRPPYNEQFF	TGTGCCAGCAGCGTAGAGTCTAGACCCCCCTACAATGAGCAGTTCTTC	TRBV9	TRBJ2-1	-	-
CASSPPGQGSTEAFF	TGTGCCAGCAGCCCCCCGGGACAGGGGAGTACTGAAGCTTTCTTT	TRBV11-3	TRBJ1-1	-	TRBD1
CASSQTSGTYEQYF	TGTGCCAGCAGCCAGACTAGCGGTACCTACGAGCAGTACTTC	TRBV7-9	TRBJ2-7	-	TRBD2
CASSLLGRGSGNTIYF	TGTGCCAGCAGCCTCCTCGGCAGGGGCTCTGGAAACACCATATATTTT	TRBV11-2	TRBJ1-3	-	-
CSVTRDSRSPEAFF	TGCAGCGTTACCCGGGACTCCCGTAGCCCTGAAGCTTTCTTT	TRBV29-1	TRBJ1-1	once	-
CATISSRGWTEAFF	TGTGCCACCATTTCTTCCAGGGGTTGGACTGAAGCTTTCTTT	TRBV2	TRBJ1-1	-	-
CASSYSGTGYNEQFF	TGTGCCAGCAGTTACTCCGGGACTGGGTACAATGAGCAGTTCTTC	TRBV6-5	TRBJ2-1	-	-
CSVEDQGATYEQYF	TGCAGCGTTGAAGATCAAGGAGCAACCTACGAGCAGTACTTC	TRBV29-1	TRBJ2-7	-	-
CASRQGQGNEKLFF	TGTGCCAGCAGACAGGGACAGGGCAATGAAAAACTGTTTTTT	TRBV18	TRBJ1-4	-	TRBD1
CASSLQGAGGNTIYF	TGTGCCAGCAGTCTTCAGGGGGCAGGAGGAAACACCATATATTTT	TRBV6-6	TRBJ1-3	few	TRBD1
CASSLFGVAGGNEQFF	TGTGCCAGCAGCTTATTTGGGGTAGCGGGGGGCAATGAGCAGTTCTTC	TRBV11-3	TRBJ2-1	-	TRBD2
CASKLASGTQYF	TGCGCCAGCAAGCTAGCGTCGGGTACGCAGTATTTT	TRBV5-1	TRBJ2-3	-	-
CASSLGLDVFLNTEAFF	TGTGCCAGCAGCTTAGGTTTAGATGTCTTTTTGAACACTGAAGCTTTCTTT	TRBV11-3	TRBJ1-1	few	-